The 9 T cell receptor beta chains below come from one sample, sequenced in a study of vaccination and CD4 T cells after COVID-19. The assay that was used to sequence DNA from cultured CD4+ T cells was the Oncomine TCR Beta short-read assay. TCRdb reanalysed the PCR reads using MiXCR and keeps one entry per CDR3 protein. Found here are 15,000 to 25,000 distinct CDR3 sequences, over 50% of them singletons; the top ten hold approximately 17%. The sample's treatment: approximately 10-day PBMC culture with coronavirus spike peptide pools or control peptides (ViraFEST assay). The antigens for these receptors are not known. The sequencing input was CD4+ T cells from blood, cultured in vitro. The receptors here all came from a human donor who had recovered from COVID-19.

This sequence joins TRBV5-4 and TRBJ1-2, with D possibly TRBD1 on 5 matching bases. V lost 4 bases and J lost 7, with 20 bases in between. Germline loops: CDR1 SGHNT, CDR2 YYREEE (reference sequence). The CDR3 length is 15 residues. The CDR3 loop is CASSPSGGWSLGYTF. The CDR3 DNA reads TGTGCCAGCAGCCCATCCGGGGGTTGGTCTCTTGGCTACACCTTC. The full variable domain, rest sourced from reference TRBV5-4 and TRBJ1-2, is ETGVTQSPTHLIKTRGQQVTLRCSSQSGHNTVSWYQQALGQGPQFIFQYYREEENGRGNFPPRFSGLQFPNYSSELNVNALELDDSALYLCASSPSGGWSLGYTFGSGTRLTVV.

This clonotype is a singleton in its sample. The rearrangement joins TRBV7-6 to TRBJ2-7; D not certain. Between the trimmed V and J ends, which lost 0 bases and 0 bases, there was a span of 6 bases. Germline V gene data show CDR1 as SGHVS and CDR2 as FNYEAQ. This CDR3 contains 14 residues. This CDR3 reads CASSLAGFSYEQYF. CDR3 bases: TGTGCCAGCAGCTTAGCCGGGTTCTCCTACGAGCAGTACTTC.

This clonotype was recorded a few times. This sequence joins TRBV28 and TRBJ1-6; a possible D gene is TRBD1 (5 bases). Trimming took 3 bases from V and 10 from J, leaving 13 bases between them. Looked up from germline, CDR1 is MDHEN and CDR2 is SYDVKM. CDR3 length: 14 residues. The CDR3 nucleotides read TGTGCCAGCAGTTTCCGGGGGGGTAAGTCACCCCTCCACTTT. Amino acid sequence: CASSFRGGKSPLHF.

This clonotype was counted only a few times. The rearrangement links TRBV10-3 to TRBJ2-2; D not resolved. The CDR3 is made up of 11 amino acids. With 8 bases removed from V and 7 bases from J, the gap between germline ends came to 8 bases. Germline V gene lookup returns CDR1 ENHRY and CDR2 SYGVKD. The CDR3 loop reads CAISAHGELFF. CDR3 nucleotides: TGTGCCATCTCGGCGCACGGGGAGCTGTTTTTT.

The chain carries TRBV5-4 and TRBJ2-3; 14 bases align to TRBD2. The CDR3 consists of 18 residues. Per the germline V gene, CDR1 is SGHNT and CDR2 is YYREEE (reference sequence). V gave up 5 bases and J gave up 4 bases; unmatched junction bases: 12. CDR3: CASSPGTSGGPKSDTQYF. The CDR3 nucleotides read TGTGCCAGCAGTCCCGGGACTAGCGGGGGTCCTAAGTCAGATACGCAGTATTTT.

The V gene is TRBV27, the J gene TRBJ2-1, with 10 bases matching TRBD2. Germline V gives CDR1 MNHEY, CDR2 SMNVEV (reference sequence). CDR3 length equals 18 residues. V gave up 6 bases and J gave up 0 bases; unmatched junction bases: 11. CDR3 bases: TGTGCCAGCAGCAGGACTAGCGGTCCAACCCACTCCTACAATGAGCAGTTCTTC. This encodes CASSRTSGPTHSYNEQFF.

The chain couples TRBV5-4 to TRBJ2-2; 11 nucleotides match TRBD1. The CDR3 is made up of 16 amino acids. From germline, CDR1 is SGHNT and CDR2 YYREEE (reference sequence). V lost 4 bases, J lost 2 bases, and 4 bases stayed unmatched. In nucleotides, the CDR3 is TGTGCCAGCAGCCCAAGGACAGGGGGCAACACCGGGGAGCTGTTTTTT. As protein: CASSPRTGGNTGELFF.

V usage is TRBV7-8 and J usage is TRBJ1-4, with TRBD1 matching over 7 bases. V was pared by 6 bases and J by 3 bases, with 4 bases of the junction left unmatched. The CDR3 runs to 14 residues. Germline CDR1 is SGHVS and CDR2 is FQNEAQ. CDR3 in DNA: TGTGCCAGCAGTCGACAGGGAGCTAATGAAAAACTGTTTTTT. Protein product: CASSRQGANEKLFF.

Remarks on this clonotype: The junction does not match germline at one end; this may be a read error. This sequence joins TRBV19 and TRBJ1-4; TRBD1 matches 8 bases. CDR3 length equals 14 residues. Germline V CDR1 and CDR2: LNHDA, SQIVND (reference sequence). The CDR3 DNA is TGTACCAGTAGTATTCACAGGGGGGAGGAAAAACTGTTTTTT. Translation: CTSSIHRGEEKLFF.